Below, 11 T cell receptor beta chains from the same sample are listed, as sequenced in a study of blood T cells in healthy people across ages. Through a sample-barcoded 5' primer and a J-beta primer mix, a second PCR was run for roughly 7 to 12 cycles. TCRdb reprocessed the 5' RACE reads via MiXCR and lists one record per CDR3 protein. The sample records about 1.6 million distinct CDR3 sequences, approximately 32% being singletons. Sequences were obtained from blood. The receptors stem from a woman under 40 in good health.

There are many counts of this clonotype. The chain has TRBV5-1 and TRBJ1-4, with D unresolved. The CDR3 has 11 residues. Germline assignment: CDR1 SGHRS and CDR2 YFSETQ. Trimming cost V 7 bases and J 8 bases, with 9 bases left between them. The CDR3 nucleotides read TGCGCCAGCCGATCAGAAGAAAAACTGTTTTTT. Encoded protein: CASRSEEKLFF. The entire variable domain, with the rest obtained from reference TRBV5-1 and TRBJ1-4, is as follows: KAGVTQTPRYLIKTRGQQVTLSCSPISGHRSVSWYQQTPGQGLQFLFEYFSETQRNKGNFPGRFSGRQFSNSRSEMNVSTLELGDSALYLCASRSEEKLFFGSGTQLSVL.

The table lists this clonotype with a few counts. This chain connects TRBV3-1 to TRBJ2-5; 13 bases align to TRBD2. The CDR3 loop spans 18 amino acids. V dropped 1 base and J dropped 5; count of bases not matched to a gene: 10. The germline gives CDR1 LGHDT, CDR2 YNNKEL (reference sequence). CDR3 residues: CASSQGPRTSGGAETQYF. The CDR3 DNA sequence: TGTGCCAGCAGCCAAGGCCCTCGGACTAGCGGGGGTGCGGAGACCCAGTACTTC.

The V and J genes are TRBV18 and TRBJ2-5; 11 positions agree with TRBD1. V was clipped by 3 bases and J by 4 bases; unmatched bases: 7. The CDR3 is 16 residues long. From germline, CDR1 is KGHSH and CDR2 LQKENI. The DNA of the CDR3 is TGTGCCAGCTCACCTTACAGGACAGGGGGCGCAGAGACCCAGTACTTC. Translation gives CASSPYRTGGAETQYF. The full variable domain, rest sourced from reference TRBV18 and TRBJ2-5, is NAGVMQNPRHLVRRRGQEARLRCSPMKGHSHVYWYRQLPEEGLKFMVYLQKENIIDESGMPKERFSAEFPKEGPSILRIQQVVRGDSAAYFCASSPYRTGGAETQYFGPGTRLLVL.

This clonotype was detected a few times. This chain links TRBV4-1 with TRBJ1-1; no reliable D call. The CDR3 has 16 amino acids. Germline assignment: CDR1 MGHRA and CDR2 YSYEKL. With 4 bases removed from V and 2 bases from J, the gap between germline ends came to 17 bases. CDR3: CASSPVPRKKNTEAFF. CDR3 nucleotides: TGCGCCAGCAGCCCAGTCCCCAGAAAAAAAAACACTGAAGCTTTCTTT.

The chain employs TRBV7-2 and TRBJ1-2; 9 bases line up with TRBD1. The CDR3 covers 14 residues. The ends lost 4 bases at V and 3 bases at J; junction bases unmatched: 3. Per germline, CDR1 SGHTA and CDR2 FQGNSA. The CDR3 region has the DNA TGTGCCAGCAGCTCCGGGACAGGGCACTATGGCTACACCTTC. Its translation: CASSSGTGHYGYTF.

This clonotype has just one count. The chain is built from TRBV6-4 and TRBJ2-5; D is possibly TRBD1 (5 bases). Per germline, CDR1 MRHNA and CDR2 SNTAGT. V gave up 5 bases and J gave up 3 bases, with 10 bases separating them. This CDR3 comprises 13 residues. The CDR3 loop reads CASSQGAEETQYF. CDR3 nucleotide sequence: TGTGCCAGCAGTCAAGGGGCAGAAGAGACCCAGTACTTC.

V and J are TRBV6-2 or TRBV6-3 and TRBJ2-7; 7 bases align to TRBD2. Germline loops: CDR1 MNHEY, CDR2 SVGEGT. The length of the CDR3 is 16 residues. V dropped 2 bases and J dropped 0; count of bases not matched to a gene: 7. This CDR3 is CASSYTGGEPSYEQYF. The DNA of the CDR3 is TGTGCCAGCAGTTACACGGGAGGTGAGCCCTCCTACGAGCAGTACTTC.

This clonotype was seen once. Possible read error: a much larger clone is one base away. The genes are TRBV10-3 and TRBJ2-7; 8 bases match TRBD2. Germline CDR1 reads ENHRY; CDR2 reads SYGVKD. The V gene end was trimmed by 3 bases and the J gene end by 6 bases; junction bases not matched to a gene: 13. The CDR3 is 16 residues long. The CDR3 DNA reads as TGTGCCATCAGTGACGGTCGAACGGGAGGGCCTGGCGAGCAGTACTTC. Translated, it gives CAISDGRTGGPGEQYF.

In nucleotides, the CDR3 is TGTGCCAGTAGTCCGGGACAGGGGTACGGGCAGTTCTTC. Protein: CASSPGQGYGQFF. V usage is TRBV19 and J usage is TRBJ2-1, with 10 bases lining up with TRBD1. V was clipped by 5 bases and J by 12 bases; unmatched bases: 7. The CDR3 sequence is 13 residues long. Germline loops: CDR1 LNHDA, CDR2 SQIVND (reference sequence).

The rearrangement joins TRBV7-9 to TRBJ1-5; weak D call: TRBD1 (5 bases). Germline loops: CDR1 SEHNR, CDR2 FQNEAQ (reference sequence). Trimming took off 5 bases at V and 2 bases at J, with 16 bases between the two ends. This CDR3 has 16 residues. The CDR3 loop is CASSPGPGFGNQPQHF. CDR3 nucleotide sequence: TGTGCCAGCAGCCCGGGGCCAGGGTTTGGCAATCAGCCCCAGCATTTT. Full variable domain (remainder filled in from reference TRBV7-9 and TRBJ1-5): DTGVSQNPRHKITKRGQNVTFRCDPISEHNRLYWYRQTLGQGPEFLTYFQNEAQLEKSRLLSDRFSAERPKGSFSTLEIQRTEQGDSAMYLCASSPGPGFGNQPQHFGDGTRLSIL.

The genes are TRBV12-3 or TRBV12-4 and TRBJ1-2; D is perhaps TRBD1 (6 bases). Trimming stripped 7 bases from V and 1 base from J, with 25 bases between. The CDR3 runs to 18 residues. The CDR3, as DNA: TGTGCCAGCACCTGGGGCCTTACAGGGCAAAGTATTAACTATGGCTACACCTTC. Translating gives CASTWGLTGQSINYGYTF.